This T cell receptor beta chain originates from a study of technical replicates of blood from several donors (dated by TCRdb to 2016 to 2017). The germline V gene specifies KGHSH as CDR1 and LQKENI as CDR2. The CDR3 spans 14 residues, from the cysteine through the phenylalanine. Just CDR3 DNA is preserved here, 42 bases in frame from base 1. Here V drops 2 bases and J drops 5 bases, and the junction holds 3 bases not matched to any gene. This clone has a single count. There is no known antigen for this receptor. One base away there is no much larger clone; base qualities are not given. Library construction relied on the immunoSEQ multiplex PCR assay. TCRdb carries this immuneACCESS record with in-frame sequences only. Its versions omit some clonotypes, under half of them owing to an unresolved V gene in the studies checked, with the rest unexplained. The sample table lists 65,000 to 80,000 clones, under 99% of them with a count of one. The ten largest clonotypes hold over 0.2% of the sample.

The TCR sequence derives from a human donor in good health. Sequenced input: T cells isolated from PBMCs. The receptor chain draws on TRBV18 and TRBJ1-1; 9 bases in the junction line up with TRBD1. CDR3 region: CASSPADRGTEAFF. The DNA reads TGTGCCAGCTCACCAGCGGACAGGGGAACTGAAGCTTTCTTT.